The 16 T cell receptor beta chains presented below share a single source sample, sequenced in a study of blood T cells in healthy people across ages. It was with a sample-barcoded 5' primer and a J-beta primer mix that a second PCR of about 6 to 11 cycles was run. One entry per CDR3 protein results from TCRdb running MiXCR on the 5' RACE reads. The sample shows roughly 1,300,000 distinct CDR3 sequences, almost 60% of them seen only once. Material: blood. The receptor source for this set is a man younger than 30 in good health.

This clonotype occurred once. This chain links TRBV27 with TRBJ2-7; D not resolved. With the DNA end fitting TRBJ2-1 better, the J assignment may be wrong. Germline assignment: CDR1 MNHEY and CDR2 SMNVEV (reference sequence). This CDR3 contains 13 residues. The CDR3 sequence is CASSLKSSYEQFF. The CDR3 bases are TGTGCCAGCAGTTTGAAGAGCTCCTACGAGCAGTTCTTC.

The chain links TRBV9 to TRBJ2-1, with a possible D match to TRBD1 (5 bases). The CDR3 loop spans 16 amino acids. The germline gives CDR1 SGDLS, CDR2 YYNGEE. Trimming left V 0 bases short and J 3 bases short, with 13 bases between. The CDR3 DNA reads as TGTGCCAGCAGCGTAGCTCGTCAGGGATTCTACAATGAGCAGTTCTTC. Protein product: CASSVARQGFYNEQFF.

The J gene is TRBJ2-5, the V gene TRBV30, with D unclear. The end of the DNA aligns better with TRBJ2-7, so the J call may be wrong. Germline assignment: CDR1 GTSNPN and CDR2 SVGIG (reference sequence). The CDR3 length is 12 residues. The CDR3 region is CAWSLTYSEQYF. The CDR3 nucleotides read TGTGCCTGGAGTTTAACTTACTCCGAGCAGTACTTC.

The chain carries TRBV10-3 and TRBJ1-2; D is unclear. The CDR3 loop spans 13 amino acids. Germline V gene data show CDR1 as ENHRY and CDR2 as SYGVKD. V lost 7 bases and J lost 0, with 9 bases in between. The CDR3 DNA follows: TGTGCCATCATGAAGGAAGCTAACTATGGCTACACCTTC. It translates to CAIMKEANYGYTF.

In this sample, this clonotype turned up once. V gene TRBV20-1 combines with J gene TRBJ2-2; the D is unclear. Trimming stripped 0 bases from V and 0 bases from J, with 8 bases between. The CDR3 spans 15 residues. Per germline, CDR1 DFQATT and CDR2 SNEGSKA (reference sequence). The DNA for the CDR3 is TGCAGTGCTAGAGACAGAGACGCGAACACCGGGGAGCTGTTTTTT. It codes for CSARDRDANTGELFF.

The chain is built from TRBV12-3 or TRBV12-4 and TRBJ1-2; the D gene is possibly TRBD1 (6 bases). V lost 7 bases to trimming and J lost 6 bases, with 21 bases between them. The CDR3 has 15 residues. CDR3 coding DNA: TGTGCCAGCACCCCGGGGCAGGGGTTTCGGGATGGCTACACCTTC. Translated: CASTPGQGFRDGYTF.

The CDR3 DNA reads as TGCAGTGCTAGGGAGGGACTTTCCTACAATGAGCAGTTCTTC. Translated, it gives CSAREGLSYNEQFF. The rearrangement joins TRBV20-1 to TRBJ2-1, with D tentatively TRBD2 (6 bases). Trimming took 3 bases from V and 1 from J, leaving 10 bases between them. From germline, CDR1 is DFQATT and CDR2 SNEGSKA (reference sequence). There are 14 residues in the CDR3.

The gene calls are TRBV11-2 and TRBJ1-6, with TRBD1 as a possible D gene (5 bases). CDR1 and CDR2 (germline): SGHAT, FQNNGV. The V gene lost 3 bases and the J gene lost 7 bases, with 7 bases spanning the gap. This CDR3 is built from 13 residues. The CDR3 DNA follows: TGTGCCAGCAGCTTCCGGGGGAATTCACCCCTCCACTTT. Amino acid sequence: CASSFRGNSPLHF.

This chain links TRBV2 with TRBJ2-3; no definite D call. Germline V gene sequence: CDR1 SNHLY, CDR2 FYNNEI. The ends were cut back, 2 bases at V and 6 bases at J, with 6 bases in the middle. This CDR3 has 12 residues. CDR3 in DNA: TGTGCCAGCAGTGAACGGGTGGATACGCAGTATTTT. The encoded protein is CASSERVDTQYF.

Ten or more counts support this clonotype. The chain recombines TRBV4-1 with TRBJ2-2; D uncertain. CDR1 is MGHRA, CDR2 YSYEKL, per germline. Trimming cost V 3 bases and J 4 bases, with 18 bases left between them. The CDR3 spans 17 residues. The CDR3 coding sequence is TGCGCCAGCAGCCAGGCCTTAGGGCTACTCACCACCGGGGAGCTGTTTTTT. This translates into CASSQALGLLTTGELFF.

This clonotype occurred a few times. V usage is TRBV29-1 and J usage is TRBJ1-6; weak D call: TRBD1 (6 bases). V lost 6 bases, J lost 7 bases, and 22 bases lay in between. The CDR3 has 16 amino acids. CDR1 is SQVTM and CDR2 is ANQGSEA in the germline V gene. CDR3 region: CSVGLPDRTLNSPLHF. CDR3 DNA: TGCAGCGTGGGTCTTCCCGACAGGACTCTCAATTCACCCCTCCACTTT. The full variable domain, completed using reference TRBV29-1 and TRBJ1-6, is SAVISQKPSRDICQRGTSLTIQCQVDSQVTMMFWYRQQPGQSLTLIATANQGSEATYESGFVIDKFPISRPNLTFSTLTVSNMSPEDSSIYLCSVGLPDRTLNSPLHFGNGTRLTVT.

V is TRBV29-1 and J is TRBJ2-3, with 10 bases identical to TRBD1. The CDR3 runs to 14 residues. With 0 bases clipped from V and 6 bases from J, the junction kept 3 bases outside the gene matches. CDR1 is SQVTM and CDR2 is ANQGSEA in the germline V gene. For the CDR3, the DNA is TGCAGCGTTGAAGAAGGGACAGGGGATGATACGCAGTATTTT. Amino acid sequence: CSVEEGTGDDTQYF.

V is TRBV3-1 and J is TRBJ2-7; 9 bases match TRBD2. V shed 5 bases, J shed 1 base, and the junction held 9 bases outside the gene matches. From germline, CDR1 is LGHDT and CDR2 YNNKEL (reference sequence). The CDR3 loop spans 16 amino acids. In nucleotides, the CDR3 is TGTGCCAGCAGCGCGACCGTAGCGGGAGATTCCTACGAGCAGTACTTC. It yields the protein CASSATVAGDSYEQYF.

The chain joins TRBV4-3 to TRBJ2-7, with D hard to call. Germline V gene sequence: CDR1 LGHNA, CDR2 YSLEER. The CDR3 has 13 amino acids. The V end was cut by 3 bases, the J end by 3 bases, with 9 bases between. CDR3 sequence reads: CASSQALVYEQYF. CDR3 DNA: TGCGCCAGCAGCCAGGCCTTGGTCTACGAGCAGTACTTC.

The V call is TRBV2, the J call TRBJ1-2; maybe TRBD1 (5 bases). V was clipped by 5 bases and J by 3 bases, with 13 bases between them. CDR1 is SNHLY, CDR2 FYNNEI, per germline. The CDR3 sequence is 14 residues long. The DNA of the CDR3 is TGTGCCAGCAGTCCAGGGAGAGTGTACTATGGCTACACCTTC. Protein: CASSPGRVYYGYTF.

This clonotype was seen once. The chain combines TRBV7-9 with TRBJ1-2; perhaps TRBD1 as D (5 bases). The CDR3 runs 15 residues. Germline assignment: CDR1 SEHNR and CDR2 FQNEAQ (reference sequence). V lost 4 bases, J lost 8 bases, and 20 bases lay in between. Written as DNA, the CDR3 is TGTGCCAGCAGCTCGTCAGGACAACCGTTGTGGGGCTACACCTTC. This codes for CASSSSGQPLWGYTF. Filled out from reference TRBV7-9 and TRBJ1-2, the complete variable domain reads DTGVSQNPRHKITKRGQNVTFRCDPISEHNRLYWYRQTLGQGPEFLTYFQNEAQLEKSRLLSDRFSAERPKGSFSTLEIQRTEQGDSAMYLCASSSSGQPLWGYTFGSGTRLTVV.